This TCR beta chain was obtained from a study of regulatory T cells in long-lasting Graves disease. Study outcomes and limitations: Between persistent patients, a few thousand public clonotypes were shared, exceeding the 950 to 1,000 shared between new patients.

This clonotype was detected many times. Its target is not known. Sequencing libraries for TCR beta were prepared with iRepertoire HTBI primers and Arm-PCR of CDR3 regions. TCRdb reanalysed the multiplex PCR reads using MiXCR and keeps one entry per CDR3 protein. The sample consists of 350,000 to 550,000 distinct CDR3 sequences, 16% of them appearing once. Time point defined: newly diagnosed GD, antithyroid drugs for less than 3 months. There was RNA extracted from PBMCs, and the TCR library was made from it. The sample also formed part of further work on T cells in Graves' hyperthyroidism and ophthalmopathy. From that report: Primed by the HTBI set, a first-round RT-PCR was run on the TCR CDR3.

The sequenced sample was peripheral blood mononuclear cells (PBMCs), obtained at new diagnosis, from a patient treated with antithyroid drugs. The receptor was derived from a woman aged 18-29 years with Graves disease.

The CDR3 DNA follows: TGTGCCAGCAACCGGGACCGGGAGCAGTTCTTC. Its translation: CASNRDREQFF. The V and J genes are TRBV6-2 or TRBV6-3 and TRBJ2-1; D possibly matches TRBD1 or TRBD2 (5 bases each). Trimming pared 7 bases from V and 10 bases from J, leaving 11 bases between. Per the germline V gene, CDR1 is MNHEY and CDR2 is SVGEGT. This CDR3 is 11 amino acids long.